This paragraph covers one T cell receptor (beta chain) sequence. The source of the sample is a study of technical replicates of blood from a handful of donors. Libraries were prepared by immunoSEQ multiplex PCR; TCRdb keeps only in-frame clonotypes and omits some of them. The sample has about 83,000 clones, about 92% seen once. This TCR came from a human donor in good health. Sequencing input: T cells isolated from PBMCs.

The CDR3 sequence: CASSLGGRGGYTF. CDR3 bases: TGCGCCAGCAGCTTGGGGGGGCGCGGGGGCTACACCTTC. The chain has TRBV5-1 and TRBJ1-2; TRBD1 is a possible D gene (6 bases). Germline V gene data show CDR1 as SGHRS and CDR2 as YFSETQ. The CDR3 covers 13 residues. Trimming cost V 0 bases and J 8 bases, with 11 bases left between them.